The present TCR beta chain was sequenced within a study of blood T cell repertoires in COVID-19. Turning to the study itself: PBMCs, B-cell-depleted T cells, or T cells were the source of the cDNA or gDNA that made up the material.

With 0 bases clipped from V and 2 bases from J, the junction kept 6 bases outside the gene matches. Germline V gene sequence: CDR1 MNHEY, CDR2 SVGAGI. This CDR3 contains 16 residues. Only in-frame clones appear in the TCRdb table, and some are missing; sequencing was by immunoSEQ multiplex PCR. The table lists 250,000 or so clones, about 88% of them singletons. The receptor comes from a woman aged 40 to 49 who had recovered from COVID-19. Sequenced: peripheral blood. The rearrangement uses TRBV6-5 and TRBJ2-5, with TRBD2 identical over 7 bases. CDR3 coding DNA: TGTGCCAGCAGTTACTCGTGGGGGGGGTCACAAGAGACCCAGTACTTC. As protein: CASSYSWGGSQETQYF.